This paragraph covers one TCR beta chain sequence. Its antigen is unknown. No per-base quality is available; no much larger clone lies one base away. This record belongs to a study of radiation and T cells in renal cell carcinoma (dated by TCRdb to 2018 to 2020). For the wider study: TCR beta sequencing covered 50 or so samples in total, comprising some 25 tumors and around 27 peripheral blood samples. The last blood draw happened 4 weeks after radiation, timed to coincide with nephrectomy. Across all 55 or so samples, several million unique CDR3 nucleotide sequences, encoding approximately 2.5 million unique CDR3 amino acid sequences, were identified.

Results and caveats for the whole study, not just this receptor: No pretreatment tumor biopsies were available, so the baseline intratumoral presence of clonotypes could not be determined. In blood, the top tumor clonotypes increased between baseline and 2 weeks post-radiation and then shrank by 4 weeks, which suggests that tumor-resident clones expanded only transiently. Dynamics of the blood repertoire were not tracked past 4 weeks after treatment. Because the trial had a single-armed design, the trial could not examine how radiation dose or scheduling affected the TCR repertoire.

This specimen's time point label, interpreted: blood 4 weeks post-SBRT, at nephrectomy. The meaning of the sample's treatment or condition label: 15 Gy SBRT to primary tumor, nephrectomy 4 weeks later. The samples were drawn from a clinical trial, where primary renal cell carcinomas were treated with 15 Gy of stereotactic body radiation therapy and then removed by nephrectomy 4 weeks afterward. To follow tumor-enriched clonotypes, peripheral blood was collected serially from radiation-treated patients at baseline and again at 2 weeks and 4 weeks after SBRT. Every patient had renal cell carcinoma of clear cell pathology. Genomic DNA for TCR sequencing was prepared using the QIAamp DNA Blood Mini Kit (Qiagen). The analyses included just those samples that passed every quality control check. TCR beta libraries were generated from genomic DNA with the immunoSEQ kit, following the manufacturer's recommendations. Library preparation used a first multiplex PCR with proprietary primers, then a second PCR adding unique barcodes, with bead cleanups after each round. A kit-provided positive control reaction and a negative control reaction were included in every sample batch. The final libraries underwent checking on an Agilent 4200 TapeStation D1000 ScreenTape, volumetric pooling, and quantification by qPCR. Sequencing was performed on an Illumina NextSeq500 with a MidOutput 150-cycle cartridge, and 156 Read1 and 15 Index1 cycles were run with kit custom primers. The pooled library was loaded at approximately 1 pM, with a roughly 19% PhiX control spiked in. In the source study's methods: Vendor-processed data were analyzed in R, with a clonotype defined as all T cells sharing the same CDR3 nucleotide sequence. For clone abundance analyses, frequencies were normalized to the 10,000 most abundant clones per sample. Before analysis, public T cell clones were removed, and these numbered fewer than five per sample on average. Tumor-enriched and baseline blood-enriched clonotypes were defined by at least a 32-fold difference in abundance between compartments. A beta-binomial differential abundance model was used to identify clonotypes that expanded or contracted between blood time points. Tumor-blood repertoire similarity was measured with the Baroni-Urbani and Buser coefficient, and group comparisons used two-tailed Wilcoxon tests in R. The clones in this table, taken by TCRdb from immuneACCESS, are in-frame only. Not every clone is retained; where verified, under half of the shortfall comes from an unresolved V gene, and the cause of the rest is unknown. That table supplies the V and J calls and clone size; D and trimming were determined from the DNA. Recorded for this sample are some 100,000 clones; 80% to 90% of them occurred a single time. Jointly, the top ten make up roughly 7.9% of the sample.

CDR1 and CDR2, looked up from the germline V gene, are SGHRS and YFSETQ. V was cut back by 1 base and J by 2 bases, leaving a gap of 22 bases between them. There are 19 amino acids in the CDR3, from cysteine to phenylalanine inclusive. The CDR3 DNA has 57 bases and is translated from base 1. The starting material was blood, obtained from a patient whose treatment included radiotherapy and nephrectomy. The sequence derives from a man aged 55 to 69 with renal cell carcinoma. The V gene is TRBV5-1 and the J gene is TRBJ2-1; TRBD2 is possibly the D segment (6 matching bases). The nucleotides read TGCGCCAGCAGCTTGCGGGCTGACACCGGGACTCCTCCCTACAATGAGCAGTTCTTC. It encodes CASSLRADTGTPPYNEQFF.